This T cell receptor (beta chain) was identified during a study of cytomegalovirus exposure and HLA in healthy donors. Findings and caveats of the study: Overall, roughly 170 TCR beta chains were annotated as cytomegalovirus-associated. In a later analysis, across HLA loci, associated TCR counts were highest for DRB1, lowest for HLA-C. Relative to the approximately 670-donor mean, N-insertions were reportedly fewer in an Asian-associated ancestry cluster in a later analysis. Both high specificity and high sensitivity reportedly marked the classifier's diagnosis of cytomegalovirus status.

The CDR3 spans 14 residues. The germline CDR1 and CDR2 sequences are SEHNR and FQNEAQ (reference sequence). Trimming pared 1 base from V and 4 bases from J, leaving 11 bases between. On this clone itself: Its antigen is not known.

PCR employed 60 Vbeta and 13 Jbeta primers. The repertoire was sequenced with immunoSEQ multiplex PCR; TCRdb's copy has only in-frame clones and lacks some. The sample yields about 130,000 clones, roughly 80% seen once. The rearrangement uses TRBV7-9 and TRBJ2-7; TRBD2 is a possible D gene (7 bases). Sequencing was performed on PBMCs. The TCR was taken from a man under 40 in good health and CMV-seronegative. The CDR3 is CASSLGGRGYEQYF. The CDR3 nucleotides are TGTGCCAGCAGCTTAGGGGGGAGGGGGTACGAGCAGTACTTC.